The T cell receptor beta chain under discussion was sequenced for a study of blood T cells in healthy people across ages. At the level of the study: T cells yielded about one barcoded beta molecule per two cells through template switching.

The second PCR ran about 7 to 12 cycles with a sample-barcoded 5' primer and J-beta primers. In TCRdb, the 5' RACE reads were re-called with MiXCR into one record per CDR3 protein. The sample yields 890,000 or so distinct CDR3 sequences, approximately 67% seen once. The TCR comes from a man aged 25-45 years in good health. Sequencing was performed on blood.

CDR3 residues: CATSGRENTEAFF. The CDR3 DNA reads as TGTGCCACCTCCGGACGGGAGAACACTGAAGCTTTCTTT. The chain has TRBV2 and TRBJ1-1; D gene ambiguous. Germline V CDR1 and CDR2: SNHLY, FYNNEI. Trimming stripped 10 bases from V and 1 base from J, with 13 bases between. The CDR3 is made up of 13 amino acids.